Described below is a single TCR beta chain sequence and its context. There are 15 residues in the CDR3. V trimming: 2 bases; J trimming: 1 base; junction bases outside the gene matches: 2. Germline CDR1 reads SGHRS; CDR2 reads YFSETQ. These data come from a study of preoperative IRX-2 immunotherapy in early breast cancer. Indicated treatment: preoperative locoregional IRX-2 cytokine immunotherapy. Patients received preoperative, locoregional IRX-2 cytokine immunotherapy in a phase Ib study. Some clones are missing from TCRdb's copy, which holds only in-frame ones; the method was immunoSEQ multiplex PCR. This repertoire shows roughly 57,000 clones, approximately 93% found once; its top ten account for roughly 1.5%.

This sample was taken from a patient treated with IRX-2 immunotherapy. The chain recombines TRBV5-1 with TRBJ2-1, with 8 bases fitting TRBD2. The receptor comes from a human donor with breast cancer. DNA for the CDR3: TGCGCCAGCAGCTTCACTAGCGGATCCTACAATGAGCAGTTCTTC. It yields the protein CASSFTSGSYNEQFF.